Listed below are T cell receptor beta chains from one sample, sequenced in a study of shared clonotypes between healthy human individuals. Some clones are missing from TCRdb's copy, which holds only in-frame ones; the method was immunoSEQ multiplex PCR. In the table there are more than 400,000 clones, about 96% of which are singletons. Sequencing was performed on naive CD4+ T cells sorted from blood. These receptors all stem from a young woman in good health. The CDR3 runs from the conserved cysteine through the conserved F or W. Each record gives: D gene, V gene, J gene, clone size, CDR3 DNA, CDR3 protein. A D gene is named only where the DNA matches it firmly. Clone size is stated in some rows and not others, as once, few, many or a class when expanded.

D gene: -; V gene: TRBV6-5; J gene: TRBJ1-1; clone size: -; CDR3 DNA: TGTGCCAGCAGTATTCCAAACAGGGAAACCGAAGCTTTCTTT; CDR3 protein: CASSIPNRETEAFF
D gene: -; V gene: TRBV6-1; J gene: TRBJ1-5; clone size: -; CDR3 DNA: TGTGCCAGCACTACCTCGGGAGGACGTCAGCCCCAGCATTTT; CDR3 protein: CASTTSGGRQPQHF
D gene: -; V gene: TRBV6-4; J gene: TRBJ2-1; clone size: -; CDR3 DNA: TGTGCCAGCAGTGTGCTGTCTTCCTACAATGAGCAGTTCTTC; CDR3 protein: CASSVLSSYNEQFF
D gene: -; V gene: TRBV4-2; J gene: TRBJ2-2; clone size: -; CDR3 DNA: TGTGCCAGCAGCCAAGATGCAGTCTCCGGGGAGCTGTTTTTT; CDR3 protein: CASSQDAVSGELFF
D gene: -; V gene: TRBV5-1; J gene: TRBJ2-7; clone size: -; CDR3 DNA: TGCGCCAGCTATGGGACCTCCTACGAGCAGTACTTC; CDR3 protein: CASYGTSYEQYF
D gene: -; V gene: TRBV5-1; J gene: TRBJ1-2; clone size: -; CDR3 DNA: TGCGCCAGCAGCTCGGGTCCTGGACAGAAGTTCCGTGGCTACACCTTC; CDR3 protein: CASSSGPGQKFRGYTF
D gene: TRBD2; V gene: TRBV28; J gene: TRBJ2-5; clone size: -; CDR3 DNA: TGTGCCAGCAGTTCCTCACCGGGACTAGGCACATTATCGGAGACCCAGTACTTC; CDR3 protein: CASSSSPGLGTLSETQYF
D gene: TRBD1; V gene: TRBV4-2; J gene: TRBJ2-3; clone size: -; CDR3 DNA: TGTGCCAGCAGCCGAGACAGGGCCGGAGGCACAGATACGCAGTATTTT; CDR3 protein: CASSRDRAGGTDTQYF
D gene: TRBD1; V gene: TRBV5-1; J gene: TRBJ1-2; clone size: -; CDR3 DNA: TGCGCCAGCAGCTCTCCAGGGGGCGCAGAGTATGGCTACACCTTC; CDR3 protein: CASSSPGGAEYGYTF
D gene: -; V gene: TRBV5-1; J gene: TRBJ1-1; clone size: -; CDR3 DNA: TGCGCCAGCAGCAGGCAAAACTCGAACACTGAAGCTTTCTTT; CDR3 protein: CASSRQNSNTEAFF
D gene: TRBD1; V gene: TRBV6-1; J gene: TRBJ1-1; clone size: once; CDR3 DNA: TGTGCCAGCAGCCCACTTACAGGGGGGGCTTTCTTT; CDR3 protein: CASSPLTGGAFF
D gene: -; V gene: TRBV18; J gene: TRBJ2-7; clone size: -; CDR3 DNA: TGTGCCAGCTCATCAGCCTACGAGCAGTACTTC; CDR3 protein: CASSSAYEQYF
D gene: -; V gene: TRBV14; J gene: TRBJ2-5; clone size: -; CDR3 DNA: TGTGCCAGCAGCCAAGAGGGGCTACTAAGAGGAGAGACCCAGTACTTC; CDR3 protein: CASSQEGLLRGETQYF
D gene: TRBD1; V gene: TRBV13; J gene: TRBJ2-7; clone size: -; CDR3 DNA: TGTGCCAGCAACAACCGGGACAGCCCCTACGAGCAGTACTTC; CDR3 protein: CASNNRDSPYEQYF
D gene: TRBD1; V gene: TRBV19; J gene: TRBJ1-1; clone size: -; CDR3 DNA: TGTGCCAGTAACCAATACATCGTAAAGGGGGCCGACACTGAAGCTTTCTTT; CDR3 protein: CASNQYIVKGADTEAFF
D gene: -; V gene: TRBV5-1; J gene: TRBJ2-6; clone size: -; CDR3 DNA: TGCGCCAGCAGCACGATGAAACCCGCTGGGGCCAACGTCCTGACTTTC; CDR3 protein: CASSTMKPAGANVLTF
D gene: TRBD2; V gene: TRBV27; J gene: TRBJ2-7; clone size: -; CDR3 DNA: TGTGCCAGCAGTTCGTTAGCGGGAGGGCCGTACGAGCAGTACTTC; CDR3 protein: CASSSLAGGPYEQYF
D gene: -; V gene: TRBV30; J gene: TRBJ2-1; clone size: -; CDR3 DNA: TGTGCCTGGAGTACCAGTCTTCTACCAAGCTCCTACAATGAGCAGTTCTTC; CDR3 protein: CAWSTSLLPSSYNEQFF
D gene: -; V gene: TRBV5-4; J gene: TRBJ2-3; clone size: -; CDR3 DNA: TGTGCCAGCAGCCGGGGTCGTATTAGTGGGGGCGGAACTATAGATACGCAGTATTTT; CDR3 protein: CASSRGRISGGGTIDTQYF
D gene: TRBD2; V gene: TRBV9; J gene: TRBJ2-1; clone size: -; CDR3 DNA: TGTGCCAGCAGCGTAGATAGCGGGAACTACAATGAGCAGTTCTTC; CDR3 protein: CASSVDSGNYNEQFF
D gene: -; V gene: TRBV18; J gene: TRBJ1-2; clone size: -; CDR3 DNA: TGTGCCAGCTCGGCGTTAGACGGGGCCTCATATGGCTACACCTTC; CDR3 protein: CASSALDGASYGYTF
D gene: TRBD1; V gene: TRBV5-5; J gene: TRBJ1-2; clone size: -; CDR3 DNA: TGTGCCAGCAGCTTGGCCGCGGACAGGGGCCAATATGGCTACACCTTC; CDR3 protein: CASSLAADRGQYGYTF
D gene: TRBD2; V gene: TRBV7-3; J gene: TRBJ2-3; clone size: -; CDR3 DNA: TGTGCCAGCAGCTTATTTGATAGCGGGAGCACAGATACGCAGTATTTT; CDR3 protein: CASSLFDSGSTDTQYF
D gene: TRBD1; V gene: TRBV28; J gene: TRBJ1-6; clone size: once; CDR3 DNA: TGTGCCAGCATCGAAGGGGGCGGCTATGGTTCACCCCTCCACTTT; CDR3 protein: CASIEGGGYGSPLHF
D gene: TRBD1; V gene: TRBV6-5; J gene: TRBJ2-7; clone size: -; CDR3 DNA: TGTGCCAGCAGTTACGGACAGGGCGCCTACGAGCAGTACTTC; CDR3 protein: CASSYGQGAYEQYF
D gene: TRBD1; V gene: TRBV14; J gene: TRBJ2-5; clone size: -; CDR3 DNA: TGTGCCAGCAGCCAAGGTGGGACAGGGGATCGCGAGACCCAGTACTTC; CDR3 protein: CASSQGGTGDRETQYF
D gene: -; V gene: TRBV10-1; J gene: TRBJ1-6; clone size: once; CDR3 DNA: TGCGCCAGCAGTGAGCAAGGGGATTCACCCCTCCACTTT; CDR3 protein: CASSEQGDSPLHF
D gene: TRBD1; V gene: TRBV4-1; J gene: TRBJ1-2; clone size: -; CDR3 DNA: TGCGCCAGCAGCCAAGATGAGAGACAGGGATATGGCTACACCTTC; CDR3 protein: CASSQDERQGYGYTF
D gene: TRBD2; V gene: TRBV28; J gene: TRBJ2-1; clone size: once; CDR3 DNA: TGTGCCAGCAGTTCCCGGTGGGTAGCGGGAGCAAGTAATGAGCAGTTCTTC; CDR3 protein: CASSSRWVAGASNEQFF
D gene: TRBD2; V gene: TRBV4-1; J gene: TRBJ2-7; clone size: -; CDR3 DNA: TGCGCCAGCAGCCAAAAATGGCAAGGGACTAGGGACCGATTGGGATCCTACGAGCAGTACTTC; CDR3 protein: CASSQKWQGTRDRLGSYEQYF
D gene: TRBD2; V gene: TRBV4-1; J gene: TRBJ2-1; clone size: -; CDR3 DNA: TGCGCCAGCAGCCGCACGCAGGGACTAGCGGGAATCCACAATGAGCAGTTCTTC; CDR3 protein: CASSRTQGLAGIHNEQFF
D gene: -; V gene: TRBV29-1; J gene: TRBJ2-7; clone size: -; CDR3 DNA: TGCAGCGTTGGTAGGGAAGGGTCGGACTACGAGCAGTACTTC; CDR3 protein: CSVGREGSDYEQYF